Below, one T cell receptor beta chain is given with its context. A much more abundant neighbour one base away suggests this may be a read error. This specimen belongs to a study of regulatory T cells in long-lasting Graves disease. Study-wide context: New Graves' disease cases had less than 3 months of antithyroid drugs.

iRepertoire HTBI primers and Arm-PCR of CDR3 regions built TCR beta libraries. TCRdb fed the multiplex PCR reads into MiXCR, producing one record per CDR3 protein. The top ten clones hold roughly 18% of a sample with hundreds of thousands of distinct CDR3 sequences, around 17% of them seen once. The sample's time point: newly diagnosed GD, antithyroid drugs for less than 3 months. PBMC-extracted RNA yielded the TCR library. Under American Thyroid Association guidelines, Graves' disease was diagnosed. These data also featured in a second study, about T cells in Graves' hyperthyroidism and ophthalmopathy. That investigation notes: Carried out on the TCR CDR3, a first-round RT-PCR used the HTBI primer set.

The TCR was taken from a woman in her thirties with Graves disease. This specimen was peripheral blood mononuclear cells (PBMCs), taken at new diagnosis, from a patient treated with antithyroid drugs.

The CDR3 DNA reads TGTGCCAGCAGTTTGACAGGGAAGGGGCAAGAGACCCAGCACTTC. It specifies CASSLTGKGQETQHF. This chain uses TRBV28 with TRBJ2-5, with TRBD1 matching 7 bases. The CDR3 is 15 residues long. The germline CDR1 and CDR2 sequences are MDHEN and SYDVKM.